This T cell receptor beta chain was found in a study of CD4 and CD8 cells across lung adenocarcinoma regions. Trimming stripped 2 bases from V and 2 bases from J, with 15 bases between. CDR1 and CDR2 (germline): SGDLS, YYNGEE. The CDR3 has 16 amino acids. This clonotype was observed a handful of times. Donors had localized lung adenocarcinoma, a non-small cell lung cancer. One entry per CDR3 protein results from TCRdb running MiXCR on the PCR reads. The table has roughly 16,000 distinct CDR3 sequences, 55% seen once. J is TRBJ2-3 and V is TRBV9; the D gene could be TRBD1 or TRBD2 (5 bases each). The receptor was isolated from a female donor with lung adenocarcinoma. The CD4 and CD8 labels of this study may be unreliable. Sequencing was carried out using CD8+ T cells from the center of a lung tumor. The CDR3 here is CASSVYGTLLTDTQYF. In DNA form, the CDR3 reads TGTGCCAGCAGCGTCTACGGGACCTTACTCACAGATACGCAGTATTTT.